This T cell receptor (beta chain) was sequenced in a study of cytomegalovirus exposure and HLA in healthy donors. Overall study findings and caveats: Sequencing probably produced one cluster of sequence variants that were highly shared.

V lost 5 bases to trimming and J lost 3 bases, with 13 bases between them. Germline lookup yields CDR1 PRHDT and CDR2 FYEKMQ (reference sequence). This CDR3 contains 14 residues. About this clone itself: The antigen remains undetermined.

The PCR made use of 60 Vbeta and 13 Jbeta primers. Using immunoSEQ multiplex PCR, the repertoire was profiled, and TCRdb retains in-frame clones only, with some absent. The sample carries 95,000 to 100,000 clones, approximately 76% recorded once. The donors gave bone marrow, and they were healthy. Sequenced material: PBMCs. The source of this sequence is a man aged 35-49 years in good health and CMV-seronegative. The chain links TRBV13 to TRBJ1-1; D might be TRBD1 (6 bases). CDR3 in amino acids: CASSPTGFHTEAFF. The CDR3 nucleotides are TGTGCCAGCAGCCCTACAGGGTTCCACACTGAAGCTTTCTTT.